This T cell receptor (beta chain) was profiled in a study of blood T cell repertoires in COVID-19 (dated by TCRdb to 2018 to 2021). About the study as a whole: The collaborator samples originated in the United States, Italy and Spain and spanned the acute and convalescent phases of COVID-19. A freely available public database, intended as a resource for researchers studying the immune response to SARS-CoV-2, is where the repertoires were released. The sample metadata nearly always contained a de-identified subject ID, COVID-19 status, age in years and sex. HLA class I and class II types, where available, came from metadata supplied by the sample provider rather than from assay-based typing. The dataset comprised deeply sampled blood TCRbeta repertoires from subjects exposed to, actively infected with, or recovered from COVID-19. The prospective study material was composed of cDNA or gDNA derived from T cells, B-cell-depleted T cells, or PBMCs. Samples were obtained from the ongoing ImmuneRACE study (first 160 participants) and from 1,200 or so subjects provided by 6 global collaborators.

A note on this clone: Its antigen is unknown. Base qualities are missing; no much larger clone stands one base away.

Study-wide findings and limitations: The amount of clinical and demographic metadata varied by source and participant and was provided uncurated.

Germline trimming: 7 bases from V, 8 bases from J; junction bases outside gene matches: 7. The CDR1 and CDR2 encoded by the germline V gene are MDHEN and SYDVKM. The CDR3 spans 12 residues, from the cysteine through the phenylalanine. Only the CDR3 part of the read is kept: 36 bases, read in frame from the first base. Each collaborating institution followed its own protocols to collect whole blood in K2EDTA tubes. For TCRbeta analysis, collaborators shipped samples in one of three forms: frozen whole blood, isolated PBMCs, or DNA extracted from either of those sample types. TCRbeta CDR3 regions were amplified from genomic DNA using the immunoSEQ Assay, a bias-controlled multiplex PCR. The authors processed their data as follows. The number of nucleated cells in each sample was estimated by amplification of reference gene primers within the assay. To quantify the absolute abundance of each unique TCRbeta CDR3 rearrangement, sequence reads were collapsed and filtered. For each sample, productive Simpson clonality was calculated as the square root of Simpson's diversity index over productive rearrangements. Not all clones reach the TCRdb copy of this immuneACCESS table, which keeps in-frame sequences only. Checked studies attribute under half of the gap to unresolved V genes and leave the rest unexplained. The D gene and trimming were derived from the DNA, and the V and J assignments and clone size from that table. The sample includes 250,000 or so clones, with approximately 89% observed a single time. Of the sample, 8.5% to 9% falls within the top ten clones.

In this chain, TRBV28 is recombined with TRBJ1-2, and 7 junction bases match TRBD1. Sequencing was carried out using peripheral blood. This receptor was taken from a man between 40 and 49 years old with active or convalescent COVID-19. The CDR3 protein: CASKTGVAGYTF. The base sequence is TGTGCCAGCAAAACAGGGGTAGCGGGCTACACCTTC.